This T cell receptor (beta chain) was profiled in a study of response to subunit inactivated influenza vaccine. The study's findings and limits: Authors suggested each seasonal influenza vaccination recruits few new T cells.

This clonotype has a handful of counts. The target antigen is unknown. V lost 4 bases and J 4 bases, leaving 13 bases between the germline ends. The CDR3 extends over 14 amino acids. The V gene's germline CDR1 is ENHRY and CDR2 SYGVKD. TCRdb independently ran MiXCR on the RT-PCR reads; one entry per CDR3 protein. The table records around 520,000 distinct CDR3 sequences, 12% of them present only once. The sample in question was PBMCs from blood, obtained on the day of vaccination. The receptor was derived from a man aged 45-65 years who received an inactivated influenza vaccine. V usage is TRBV10-3 and J usage is TRBJ1-1; tentatively, D is TRBD1 (5 bases). The CDR3 loop is CAISVGHPGTEAFF. In DNA form, the CDR3 reads TGTGCCATCAGTGTGGGGCACCCCGGCACTGAAGCTTTCTTT.